The T cell receptor (beta chain) described here comes from a study of Graves' ophthalmopathy and Graves' hyperthyroidism. Investigators amplified TCR beta CDR3 regions from RNA transcripts. An opening RT-PCR round employed HTBI primers and preceded a second-round multiplex PCR. MiXCR, applied by TCRdb to the multiplex PCR reads, yields one record per CDR3 protein. Seen here are 200,000 to 250,000 distinct CDR3 sequences, around 42% observed once, and the top ten hold around half. Germline V gene lookup returns CDR1 SGHTA and CDR2 FQGTGA. The V end lost 5 bases, the J end lost 9 bases, and 11 bases lay between the germline ends. The CDR3 is 12 amino acids.

V and J are TRBV7-3 and TRBJ2-1; D assignment may be TRBD1 or TRBD2 (5 bases each). This TCR derives from an adult man with Graves' ophthalmopathy. The sequenced sample consisted of peripheral blood. The CDR3 sequence: CASSPEGSEQFF. The CDR3 DNA sequence: TGTGCCAGCAGCCCAGAGGGGAGTGAGCAGTTCTTC.